One and the same sample provided the 24 T cell receptor beta chains below, sequenced in a study of blood T cell repertoires in COVID-19. This table comes from immunoSEQ multiplex PCR, and its TCRdb copy is limited to in-frame clones, with some not included. Among tens of thousands of clones, around 90% were seen once, and the ten largest hold 5.3%. What was sequenced was peripheral blood. These receptors all come from a man between 50 and 59 years old with acute or convalescent COVID-19.

The chain links TRBV9 to TRBJ2-1, with 11 positions matching TRBD1. Germline V gene lookup returns CDR1 SGDLS and CDR2 YYNGEE. The trim removed 3 bases at V and 4 bases at J, leaving 3 bases unmatched. The CDR3 totals 15 residues. The chain's CDR3 is CASSGGQGVYNEQFF. For the CDR3, the DNA is TGTGCCAGCAGCGGGGGACAGGGGGTGTACAATGAGCAGTTCTTC.

The chain carries TRBV7-2 and TRBJ1-5; the D is unclear. Germline V gene lookup returns CDR1 SGHTA and CDR2 FQGNSA. This CDR3 comprises 12 residues. V was pared by 3 bases and J by 6 bases, with 6 bases between. CDR3 loop: CASSFSGQPQHF. CDR3 sequence (DNA): TGTGCCAGCAGCTTCAGTGGTCAGCCCCAGCATTTT. Using reference TRBV7-2 and TRBJ1-5 for the parts outside the CDR3, the full variable domain is GAGVSQSPSNKVTEKGKDVELRCDPISGHTALYWYRQSLGQGLEFLIYFQGNSAPDKSGLPSDRFSAERTGGSVSTLTIQRTQQEDSAVYLCASSFSGQPQHFGDGTRLSIL.

The chain joins TRBV5-8 to TRBJ1-6; tentatively, D is TRBD1 (5 bases). The CDR3 runs to 14 residues. The germline V gene encodes CDR1 SGHTS and CDR2 YDEGEE. Trimming stripped 1 base from V and 10 bases from J, with 12 bases between. The CDR3 sequence: CASSLWRGESPLHF. In DNA, the CDR3 is TGTGCCAGCAGCTTGTGGAGGGGCGAGTCACCCCTCCACTTT.

V and J are TRBV11-2 and TRBJ1-1, with TRBD1 identical over 8 bases. This CDR3 has 16 amino acids. V gave up 4 bases and J gave up 3 bases; unmatched junction bases: 10. The V gene's germline CDR1 is SGHAT and CDR2 FQNNGV. This CDR3 is CASSSGQGTSYTEAFF. CDR3 DNA sequence: TGTGCCAGCAGCTCTGGACAGGGAACGTCCTACACTGAAGCTTTCTTT.

V is TRBV27 and J is TRBJ2-5; the match to TRBD2 covers 7 bases. Trimming cost V 5 bases and J 5 bases; bases outside gene matches: 17. Germline V CDR1 and CDR2: MNHEY, SMNVEV (reference sequence). This CDR3 is 17 amino acids long. CDR3 protein: CASSPRASGRAWETQYF. The CDR3 nucleotides are TGTGCCAGCAGTCCTAGGGCTAGTGGGAGGGCCTGGGAGACCCAGTACTTC.

The chain uses TRBV20-1 and TRBJ1-6; no firm D call. Between the trimmed V and J ends, which lost 3 bases and 7 bases, there was a span of 13 bases. This CDR3 is 14 amino acids long. Germline V gene lookup returns CDR1 DFQATT and CDR2 SNEGSKA (reference sequence). CDR3 nucleotides: TGCAGTGCTAGTGTCGGAGATCGGAATTCACCCCTCCACTTT. Translation: CSASVGDRNSPLHF.

This chain uses TRBV7-2 with TRBJ2-1; 10 nucleotides match TRBD2. Trimming removed 1 base from V and 8 bases from J; junction bases left unmatched: 5. The V gene's germline CDR1 is SGHTA and CDR2 FQGNSA. This CDR3 has 15 residues. This CDR3 reads CASSLDRGTSDEQFF. CDR3 sequence (DNA): TGTGCCAGCAGCTTAGATAGAGGGACTAGCGATGAGCAGTTCTTC.

The CDR3 DNA sequence: TGCGCCAGCAGCCAAGATCTTAGAGGGGGAGTGAACACTGAAGCTTTCTTT. Its translation is CASSQDLRGGVNTEAFF. The chain combines TRBV4-3 with TRBJ1-1; D possibly corresponds to TRBD1 (6 bases). V lost 0 bases to trimming and J lost 0 bases, with 14 bases between them. Looked up from germline, CDR1 is LGHNA and CDR2 is YSLEER. The CDR3 is 17 residues long.

The gene calls are TRBV6-5 and TRBJ1-5; 9 bases align to TRBD1. The CDR3 sequence is 14 residues long. The germline V gene encodes CDR1 MNHEY and CDR2 SVGAGI. Trimming at V came to 7 bases and at J to 7 bases, leaving 8 bases not matched to a gene. CDR3 residues: CASTLGQGGQPQHF. Written as DNA, the CDR3 is TGTGCCAGCACCCTGGGACAGGGAGGCCAGCCCCAGCATTTT.

V usage is TRBV11-3 and J usage is TRBJ2-7; D might be TRBD2 (5 bases). The CDR3 has 14 amino acids. The germline V gene has CDR1 SGHNT and CDR2 YENEEA. Trimming shortened V by 5 bases and J by 6 bases, and 17 bases separated the two germline ends. CDR3 loop: CASSRIRGPGEQYF. Written as DNA, the CDR3 is TGTGCCAGCAGCCGGATCCGGGGTCCTGGCGAGCAGTACTTC.

Details on this clone: Additional DNA sequences in this sample encode the identical CDR3. The chain links TRBV30 to TRBJ2-7; a weak D match, TRBD2 (5 bases). Trimming removed 0 bases at V and 3 bases at J, with 12 bases between. The CDR3 is 14 amino acids. From germline, CDR1 is GTSNPN and CDR2 SVGIG (reference sequence). In DNA, the CDR3 is TGTGCCTGGAGTGTCGAGGGTGGCAGCTACGAGCAGTACTTC. Amino acid sequence: CAWSVEGGSYEQYF.

This clone was counted only a few times. The chain joins TRBV7-7 to TRBJ2-2; D perhaps matches TRBD1 (5 bases). CDR1 and CDR2 (germline): SSHAT, FNYEAQ (reference sequence). V lost 6 bases to trimming and J lost 4 bases, with 6 bases between them. The CDR3 consists of 12 residues. As DNA, the CDR3 is TGTGCCAGCAGACAGGCCACCGGGGAGCTGTTTTTT. Translation gives CASRQATGELFF.

The rearrangement links TRBV7-9 to TRBJ1-2; the match to TRBD1 covers 7 bases. Trimming took 5 bases from V and 4 from J; bases not matched to a gene: 4. CDR1 is SEHNR and CDR2 is FQNEAQ in the germline V gene (reference sequence). There are 13 residues in the CDR3. This chain's CDR3 is CASSIDRAYGYTF. DNA for the CDR3: TGTGCCAGCAGCATCGACAGGGCCTATGGCTACACCTTC.

V usage is TRBV5-1 and J usage is TRBJ2-1, with D perhaps TRBD1 (6 bases). The germline V gene encodes CDR1 SGHRS and CDR2 YFSETQ. The germline V and J ends were trimmed by 2 bases and 8 bases, with 11 bases remaining between them. The CDR3 sequence is 13 residues long. The CDR3 DNA follows: TGCGCCAGCAGCTTTAATTGGGGGCATGAGCAGTTCTTC. It translates to CASSFNWGHEQFF.

The V and J genes are TRBV7-2 and TRBJ2-3, with D unclear. This CDR3 is 13 amino acids long. Germline CDR1 reads SGHTA; CDR2 reads FQGNSA. The ends were cut back, 2 bases at V and 4 bases at J, with 7 bases in the middle. This CDR3 reads CASSLSVADTQYF. The CDR3 bases are TGTGCCAGCAGCTTAAGCGTTGCAGATACGCAGTATTTT.

This rearrangement joins TRBV6-5 to TRBJ1-6; tentative D call: TRBD1 (5 bases). The CDR3 runs 14 residues. Trimming shortened V by 6 bases and J by 8 bases, and 14 bases separated the two germline ends. CDR1 and CDR2 from the germline V gene are MNHEY and SVGAGI. CDR3 nucleotide sequence: TGTGCCAGCAGCCCACGGGGGGAGCATTCACCCCTCCACTTT. The encoded protein is CASSPRGEHSPLHF.

The V gene is TRBV5-4, the J gene TRBJ2-2, with D possibly matching TRBD1 (6 bases). Trimming removed 2 bases at V and 4 bases at J, with 12 bases between. CDR3 length: 15 residues. Germline CDR1 and CDR2: SGHNT and YYREEE (reference sequence). The CDR3: CASSFRGSRTGELFF. DNA of the CDR3: TGTGCCAGCAGCTTCAGGGGTTCGCGCACCGGGGAGCTGTTTTTT. Supplemented by reference TRBV5-4 and TRBJ2-2, the full variable domain reads ETGVTQSPTHLIKTRGQQVTLRCSSQSGHNTVSWYQQALGQGPQFIFQYYREEENGRGNFPPRFSGLQFPNYSSELNVNALELDDSALYLCASSFRGSRTGELFFGEGSRLTVL.

The chain links TRBV27 to TRBJ2-3; D possibly corresponds to TRBD1 (5 bases). The V end was cut by 5 bases, the J end by 4 bases, with 10 bases between. CDR3 length: 13 residues. The germline V gene has CDR1 MNHEY and CDR2 SMNVEV (reference sequence). The chain's CDR3 is CASSVLGADTQYF. CDR3 bases: TGTGCCAGCAGTGTCCTAGGGGCAGATACGCAGTATTTT.

The V and J genes are TRBV18 and TRBJ1-5; D not certain. There are 15 residues in the CDR3. The germline CDR1 and CDR2 sequences are KGHSH and LQKENI. The V and J ends lost 4 bases and 7 bases respectively, with 17 bases between them. For the CDR3, the DNA is TGTGCCAGCTCACAGCGGGGAGGGCGCCACCAGCCCCAGCATTTT. This encodes CASSQRGGRHQPQHF.

This clone was counted a single time. The V and J genes are TRBV5-6 and TRBJ1-2; 9 nucleotides align to TRBD1. Germline V gives CDR1 SGHDT, CDR2 YYEEEE. This CDR3 has 15 amino acids. V was pared by 5 bases and J by 3 bases, with 8 bases of the junction left unmatched. The CDR3: CASSPPGTGYYGYTF. Here the CDR3 DNA reads TGTGCCAGCAGTCCCCCCGGGACAGGGTACTATGGCTACACCTTC.

This rearrangement joins TRBV30 to TRBJ2-1; 10 nucleotides match TRBD2. This CDR3 region has 14 residues. The germline gives CDR1 GTSNPN, CDR2 SVGIG (reference sequence). J gave up 3 bases and V 5 bases, and 4 bases lay outside the gene matches. CDR3 sequence reads: CAWQREGLYNEQFF. As DNA, the CDR3 is TGTGCCTGGCAGCGGGAGGGACTCTACAATGAGCAGTTCTTC.

This clone was seen only once. The rearrangement links TRBV11-2 to TRBJ2-1, with a tentative D call TRBD1 (6 bases). Per the germline V gene, CDR1 is SGHAT and CDR2 is FQNNGV. This CDR3 contains 14 residues. With 3 bases removed from V and 6 bases from J, the gap between germline ends came to 12 bases. CDR3 DNA sequence: TGTGCCAGCAGCTTGTCAACCAGGGGCAATGAGCAGTTCTTC. Protein sequence: CASSLSTRGNEQFF.

The rearrangement links TRBV6-5 to TRBJ2-1; unclear D gene. This CDR3 is 14 amino acids long. Germline V CDR1 and CDR2: MNHEY, SVGAGI. The germline V and J ends were trimmed by 4 bases and 2 bases, with 9 bases remaining between them. This chain's CDR3 is CASSSVNPYNEQFF. CDR3 nucleotide sequence: TGTGCCAGCAGTTCGGTCAATCCCTACAATGAGCAGTTCTTC.

The chain joins TRBV5-1 to TRBJ2-3; TRBD1 is a possible D gene (5 bases). Germline V gene lookup returns CDR1 SGHRS and CDR2 YFSETQ. V was cut by 1 base and J by 0 bases, with 9 bases left in between. This CDR3 comprises 15 residues. CDR3 coding DNA: TGCGCCAGCAGCTTGCGGACACCCAGCACAGATACGCAGTATTTT. Translating gives CASSLRTPSTDTQYF.